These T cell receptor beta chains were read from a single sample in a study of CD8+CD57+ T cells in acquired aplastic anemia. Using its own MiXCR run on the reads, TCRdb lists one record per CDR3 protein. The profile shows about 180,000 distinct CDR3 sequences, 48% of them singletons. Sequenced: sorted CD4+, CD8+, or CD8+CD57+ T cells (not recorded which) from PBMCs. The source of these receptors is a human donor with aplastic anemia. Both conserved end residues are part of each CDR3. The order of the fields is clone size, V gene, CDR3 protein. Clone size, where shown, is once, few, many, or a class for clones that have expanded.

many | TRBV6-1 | CASSEASRLRFF
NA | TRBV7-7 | CASSPGGPVDEQFF
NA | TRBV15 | CATSREGAGSYEQYF
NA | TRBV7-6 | CASSLGPQKTQYF
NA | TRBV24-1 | CVTSAGARRLHEQYF
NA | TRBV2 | CASSGGKGGRDTEAFF
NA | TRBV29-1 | CSVDPGQAGGYTF
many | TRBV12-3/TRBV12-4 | CASSLAVTEAFF
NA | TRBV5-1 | CASSPGHLNTEAFF
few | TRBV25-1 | CASTIGEAYNSPLHF
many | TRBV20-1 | CSARGQTYEQYF
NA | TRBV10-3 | CAIKPGTFSYEQYF
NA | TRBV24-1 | CATSDFRLGLAGTGELFF
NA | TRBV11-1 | CASSLVQRGLSEQFF
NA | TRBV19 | CASTKAGGRNEQFF
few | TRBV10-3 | CAISESRDRVSEQYF
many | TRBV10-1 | CASSESRFGGYTF
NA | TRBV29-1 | CSVAGDANVLTF
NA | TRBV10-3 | CAIGSGTGNEKLFF
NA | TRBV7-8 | CASSLARHEQYF
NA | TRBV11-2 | CASSFPRNTGELFF
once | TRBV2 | CASSRNGGLSEQYF
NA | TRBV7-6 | CASSLTLPGQAGYEQYF
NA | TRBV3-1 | CASSQDRGGASYF
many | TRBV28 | CATLLGYGYTF
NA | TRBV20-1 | CSGNHGRGTDTQYF
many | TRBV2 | CASTRDRKHEQYF
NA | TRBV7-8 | CASSPPGEWGRVEQYF
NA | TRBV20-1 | CSARGTVGQPQHF
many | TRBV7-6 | CASSLVAPSSTDTQYF
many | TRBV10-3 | CAIRDQSGPSYEQYF
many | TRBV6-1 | CASTPVGGNSDYTF
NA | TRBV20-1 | CSASTPRGGVENEQYF
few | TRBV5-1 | CASSIRTSGSSNEQFF
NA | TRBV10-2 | CASRYPGETDTQYF
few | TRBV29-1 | CSVVSGNQPQHF
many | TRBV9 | CASSVDIAGTTGNTIYF
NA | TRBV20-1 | CSASVDGGSSDTQYF
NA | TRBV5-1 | CASSLEAGHLYGYTF
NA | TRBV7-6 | CASSLRTRSDTQYF
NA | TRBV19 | CASSISQAGRELFF
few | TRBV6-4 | CASRQNTGTDTQYF
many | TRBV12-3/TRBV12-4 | CASTTTGSHQPQHF
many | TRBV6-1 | CASSAGQGAGRTEAFF